This entry lists 28 T cell receptor beta chains sequenced from one sample in a study of vaccination and CD4 T cells after COVID-19. No antigen has been identified for these receptors. As to treatment: roughly nine-day PBMC culture with coronavirus spike peptide pools or control peptides (ViraFEST assay). An Oncomine TCR Beta short-read assay was used to sequence the DNA from cultured CD4+ T cells. TCRdb re-called the PCR reads with MiXCR, one entry per CDR3 protein. The repertoire holds roughly 13,000 distinct CDR3 sequences, with less than 70% as singletons. The specimen was CD4+ T cells from blood, cultured in vitro. The receptor set was obtained from a human donor who had recovered from COVID-19.

The V call is TRBV29-1, the J call TRBJ1-5; TRBD1 agrees at 7 bases. Losses at the gene ends were 5 bases for V and 3 bases for J; bases not matched to a gene: 4. Germline V lookup: CDR1 SQVTM, CDR2 ANQGSEA. This CDR3 contains 13 residues. CDR3 DNA sequence: TGCAGCGTTCTAGGACAGGACAATCAGCCCCAGCATTTT. Encoded protein: CSVLGQDNQPQHF.

This clonotype was detected only a few times. The V gene is TRBV6-2 or TRBV6-3, the J gene TRBJ2-4; D call uncertain. Germline-derived CDR1 and CDR2 are MNHEY and SVGEGT. The CDR3 covers 16 residues. V shed 0 bases and J shed 5 bases, with 14 bases lying between them. The CDR3 protein is CASSYSSSAHENIQYF. The DNA of the CDR3 is TGTGCCAGCAGTTACTCGAGCTCAGCCCACGAAAACATTCAGTACTTC.

This clonotype was picked up one time. The chain has TRBV6-1 and TRBJ2-5; the D gene is possibly TRBD1 (5 bases). Deletions cut 6 bases from V and 5 bases from J, with 19 bases between. The germline V gene encodes CDR1 MNHNS and CDR2 SASEGT. The CDR3 is 15 amino acids. In nucleotides, the CDR3 is TGTGCCAGCAGCCGAGGTGACAGAATCCAGGAGACCCAGTACTTC. Translating gives CASSRGDRIQETQYF.

The rearrangement uses TRBV5-1 and TRBJ2-1; perhaps D is TRBD1 or TRBD2 (6 bases each). CDR3 length: 15 amino acids. The ends were cut back, 4 bases at V and 7 bases at J, with 18 bases in the middle. Germline lookup yields CDR1 SGHRS and CDR2 YFSETQ. The CDR3, as DNA: TGCGCCAGCAGCGTTACAGGGAGGTTTGGGAATGAGCAGTTCTTC. Protein product: CASSVTGRFGNEQFF.

The CDR3 reads CASSYSGNDQPQHF. For the CDR3, the DNA is TGTGCCAGCAGTTACTCTGGGAACGATCAGCCCCAGCATTTT. The J gene is TRBJ1-5, the V gene TRBV6-5, with D uncertain. Germline CDR1 and CDR2: MNHEY and SVGAGI. This CDR3 has 14 residues. V shed 0 bases and J shed 5 bases, with 8 bases lying between them.

V is TRBV6-5 and J is TRBJ2-7; D is unclear. Germline values: CDR1 MNHEY, CDR2 SVGAGI. This CDR3 has 15 amino acids. V was pared by 0 bases and J by 7 bases, with 16 bases between. The CDR3 region is CASSYSNPRLGEQYF. CDR3 DNA sequence: TGTGCCAGCAGTTACTCGAATCCCCGTTTGGGGGAGCAGTACTTC.

This clonotype has a handful of counts. The rearrangement uses TRBV7-9 and TRBJ2-7; TRBD2 matches at 8 bases. With 5 bases clipped from V and 6 bases from J, the junction kept 18 bases outside the gene matches. CDR3 length: 17 residues. The V gene's germline CDR1 is SEHNR and CDR2 FQNEAQ (reference sequence). Here the CDR3 DNA reads TGTGCCAGCAGCCAATTAGCCCGGGGGGGCAGGCAAGTCGAGCAGTACTTC. It specifies CASSQLARGGRQVEQYF.

This clonotype has a handful of counts. The chain employs TRBV6-2 or TRBV6-3 and TRBJ1-1; TRBD1 might be the D (5 bases). This CDR3 region has 17 residues. CDR1 is MNHEY and CDR2 is SVGEGT in the germline V gene. The V end lost 5 bases, the J end lost 1 base, and 20 bases lay between the germline ends. The CDR3 loop reads CASSHLISGPPNTEAFF. CDR3 nucleotide sequence: TGTGCCAGCAGTCACTTAATCTCAGGGCCCCCGAACACTGAAGCTTTCTTT.

The chain links TRBV28 to TRBJ1-6; 9 positions match TRBD1. Germline lookup yields CDR1 MDHEN and CDR2 SYDVKM. The ends lost 2 bases at V and 9 bases at J; junction bases unmatched: 5. CDR3 size: 15 residues. The CDR3: CASSLGDRVFSPLHF. The CDR3 DNA reads TGTGCCAGCAGTTTAGGGGACAGGGTCTTTTCACCCCTCCACTTT.

The chain joins TRBV25-1 to TRBJ1-5; TRBD1 might be the D (6 bases). The CDR3 is 15 residues long. Germline values: CDR1 MGHDK, CDR2 SYGVNS. V was cut by 3 bases and J by 5 bases, with 14 bases left in between. CDR3 sequence reads: CASSDSGRGYQPQHF. DNA for the CDR3: TGTGCCAGCAGTGATTCCGGCAGGGGCTATCAGCCCCAGCATTTT.

The chain uses TRBV7-2 and TRBJ1-1; 7 bases are shared with TRBD1. V dropped 5 bases and J dropped 5; count of bases not matched to a gene: 8. CDR1 is SGHTA and CDR2 is FQGNSA in the germline V gene. This CDR3 comprises 14 residues. CDR3: CASSPRQGRTEAFF. The CDR3 DNA reads as TGTGCCAGCAGCCCTCGACAGGGTCGAACTGAAGCTTTCTTT.

The CDR3 nucleotides read TGTGCCAGCAGTCAAACCGGGACAGGGCCCTATGGCTACACCTTC. Protein sequence: CASSQTGTGPYGYTF. The V and J genes are TRBV6-2 or TRBV6-3 and TRBJ1-2; TRBD1 matches at 9 bases. Germline CDR1 and CDR2: MNHEY and SVGEGT. The CDR3 loop spans 15 amino acids. The junction had 8 bases not matched to a gene; V was cut back by 5 bases and J by 4 bases.

This clonotype has just a few counts. CDR3 DNA: TGTGCCAGCAGCCCTCAGACGGGATCCTATGGCTACACCTTC. The encoded protein is CASSPQTGSYGYTF. The chain has TRBV7-9 and TRBJ1-2; D is uncertain. The CDR3 is made up of 14 amino acids. Trimming left V 5 bases short and J 4 bases short, with 14 bases between. Germline V lookup: CDR1 SEHNR, CDR2 FQNEAQ (reference sequence).

The chain couples TRBV24-1 to TRBJ2-1; TRBD2 matches at 8 bases. Germline values: CDR1 KGHDR, CDR2 SFDVKD. This CDR3 comprises 13 residues. The trim removed 4 bases at V and 10 bases at J, leaving 5 bases unmatched. The CDR3 is CATSEVGGGEQFF. The CDR3 region has the DNA TGTGCCACCAGTGAGGTCGGGGGGGGCGAGCAGTTCTTC.

This sequence joins TRBV29-1 and TRBJ1-1, with D tentatively TRBD1 (5 bases). Per germline, CDR1 SQVTM and CDR2 ANQGSEA. The CDR3 loop spans 14 amino acids. Between the trimmed V and J ends, which lost 1 base and 3 bases, there was a span of 12 bases. This chain's CDR3 is CSVEGALGDTEAFF. The CDR3 DNA sequence: TGCAGCGTTGAAGGGGCCTTGGGGGACACTGAAGCTTTCTTT.

The rearrangement joins TRBV20-1 to TRBJ2-3, with 7 positions matching TRBD2. Trimming at V came to 2 bases and at J to 0 bases, leaving 8 bases not matched to a gene. The CDR3 is made up of 16 amino acids. Germline V gene sequence: CDR1 DFQATT, CDR2 SNEGSKA (reference sequence). The CDR3 nucleotides read TGCAGTGCTAGAAGGGCTAGCGGAGCTAGCACAGATACGCAGTATTTT. Translation: CSARRASGASTDTQYF.

The V and J genes are TRBV5-1 and TRBJ1-3; 11 bases agree with TRBD1. V dropped 2 bases and J dropped 8; count of bases not matched to a gene: 3. The germline CDR1 and CDR2 sequences are SGHRS and YFSETQ. CDR3 length: 14 amino acids. The CDR3 DNA reads TGCGCCAGCAGCTTTGGACAGGGGGCTGACACCATATATTTT. Translating it yields CASSFGQGADTIYF.

This chain uses TRBV5-1 with TRBJ1-3; no reliable D call. CDR3 size: 14 residues. Trimming took 0 bases from V and 4 from J, leaving 8 bases between them. Germline V lookup: CDR1 SGHRS, CDR2 YFSETQ. CDR3 in amino acids: CASSLGISGNTIYF. CDR3 coding DNA: TGCGCCAGCAGCTTGGGGATTTCCGGAAACACCATATATTTT.

This clonotype was observed a handful of times. The gene calls are TRBV20-1 and TRBJ2-1, with D tentatively TRBD1 or TRBD2 (6 bases each). The length of the CDR3 is 14 residues. With 3 bases removed from V and 1 base from J, the gap between germline ends came to 10 bases. Germline CDR1 and CDR2: DFQATT and SNEGSKA (reference sequence). The CDR3 DNA reads as TGCAGTGCTAGGGGGGGCCAGTCCTACAATGAGCAGTTCTTC. It encodes CSARGGQSYNEQFF.

V is TRBV28 and J is TRBJ1-5; TRBD1 matches at 7 bases. The CDR3 covers 15 residues. The junction had 10 bases not matched to a gene; V was cut back by 5 bases and J by 6 bases. The germline V gene encodes CDR1 MDHEN and CDR2 SYDVKM. The CDR3 region has the DNA TGTGCCAGCAGTCCACCGGGACAGCTCTTTCAGCCCCAGCATTTT. It specifies CASSPPGQLFQPQHF.

The chain carries TRBV20-1 and TRBJ2-5, with unresolved D. V dropped 4 bases and J dropped 0 bases, with 12 bases sitting between them. Germline lookup yields CDR1 DFQATT and CDR2 SNEGSKA (reference sequence). This CDR3 has 14 amino acids. CDR3 DNA sequence: TGCAGTGCTAACGCCGTGGGATACCAAGAGACCCAGTACTTC. It specifies CSANAVGYQETQYF.

CDR3 in DNA: TGCAGTGCTAGAGATCAGGGGCGGGGACTCCTCTACGAGCAGTACTTC. As protein: CSARDQGRGLLYEQYF. V usage is TRBV20-1 and J usage is TRBJ2-7, with D perhaps given as TRBD1 or TRBD2 (6 bases each). Between the trimmed V and J ends, which lost 0 bases and 3 bases, there was a span of 18 bases. The CDR3 spans 16 residues. Germline CDR1 reads DFQATT; CDR2 reads SNEGSKA (reference sequence).

This clonotype was observed a handful of times. This chain links TRBV20-1 with TRBJ2-5; D call uncertain. The V gene's germline CDR1 is DFQATT and CDR2 SNEGSKA (reference sequence). Deletions cut 0 bases from V and 4 bases from J, with 15 bases between. CDR3 length: 15 residues. The CDR3 here is CSARDLGAAAETQYF. The CDR3 coding sequence is TGCAGTGCTAGAGATCTCGGCGCCGCCGCAGAGACCCAGTACTTC.

The chain is built from TRBV24-1 and TRBJ2-7, with TRBD1 matching over 8 bases. The V segment lost 3 bases and the J segment 3 bases; nucleotides outside the gene matches: 6. CDR1 KGHDR and CDR2 SFDVKD come from the germline V gene. CDR3 length equals 15 residues. CDR3 residues: CATSDPGQGIYEQYF. The DNA of the CDR3 is TGTGCCACCAGTGATCCTGGACAGGGCATCTACGAGCAGTACTTC.

The rearrangement links TRBV28 to TRBJ2-5, with D tentatively TRBD2 (5 bases). This CDR3 region has 12 residues. The V gene lost 4 bases and the J gene lost 4 bases, with 7 bases spanning the gap. Looked up from germline, CDR1 is MDHEN and CDR2 is SYDVKM. The CDR3 DNA sequence: TGTGCCAGCAGTTCTGCGGGAGAGACCCAGTACTTC. Residues: CASSSAGETQYF.

The V gene is TRBV11-2, the J gene TRBJ2-2; possibly TRBD1 for D (7 bases). V was trimmed by 4 bases and J by 3 bases, leaving 12 bases between them. The CDR3 spans 15 residues. CDR1 and CDR2 from the germline V gene are SGHAT and FQNNGV. The CDR3 DNA follows: TGTGCCAGCAGCTCCCAGGGGGGATACACCGGGGAGCTGTTTTTT. Translation gives CASSSQGGYTGELFF.

The V gene is TRBV27, the J gene TRBJ1-4, with no clear D. The CDR3 covers 14 residues. The V end lost 8 bases, the J end lost 0 bases, and 10 bases lay between the germline ends. From germline, CDR1 is MNHEY and CDR2 SMNVEV (reference sequence). This CDR3 reads CASGLLATNEKLFF. The DNA of the CDR3 is TGTGCCAGCGGCTTACTTGCAACTAATGAAAAACTGTTTTTT.

The genes are TRBV10-3 and TRBJ1-5; D is unclear. Germline CDR1 is ENHRY and CDR2 is SYGVKD. The V gene lost 7 bases and the J gene lost 9 bases, with 16 bases spanning the gap. The CDR3 length is 13 residues. The CDR3: CAITPALDRPQHF. The CDR3 DNA sequence: TGTGCCATCACCCCGGCCCTAGACCGGCCCCAGCATTTT.